The TCR beta chain described here comes from a study of blood T cell repertoires in COVID-19 (dated by TCRdb to the early 2020s). Turning to the overall study: Samples covering the acute and convalescent phases of COVID-19 were provided by collaborators in the United States, Italy and Spain. The material from the prospective study consisted of cDNA or gDNA derived from T cells, B-cell-depleted T cells, or PBMCs. Deeply sampled blood TCRbeta repertoires from subjects exposed to, actively infected with, or recovered from COVID-19 were included in the dataset. The repertoires were released in a freely available public database intended as a resource for research on the immune response to SARS-CoV-2. Samples were obtained from the ongoing ImmuneRACE study (first 160 participants) and from over 1,000 subjects provided by 6 global collaborators. Nearly every sample came with metadata listing a de-identified subject ID, COVID-19 status, age in years and sex. HLA class I and class II types, where available, came from metadata supplied by the sample provider rather than from assay-based typing. Overall study results and their limits: The amount of clinical and demographic metadata varied by source and participant and was provided uncurated.

The immunoSEQ Assay, a bias-controlled multiplex PCR, was used to amplify TCRbeta CDR3 regions from genomic DNA. From the authors' description of their analysis: Within the assay, amplification of reference gene primers was used to estimate how many nucleated cells each sample contained. To quantify the absolute abundance of each unique TCRbeta CDR3 rearrangement, sequence reads were collapsed and filtered. Productive Simpson clonality was computed per sample as the square root of Simpson's diversity index over productive rearrangements. The table was pulled from immuneACCESS by TCRdb, which kept in-frame rearrangements only. Such tables lose some clones; where checked, under half of the loss comes from unresolved V genes, and the rest has no known cause. D and trimming were read from the DNA, whereas the V and J calls and clone size are those reported in that table. The sample table contains fewer than 150,000 clones; only one count was recorded for roughly 89% of them. The top ten clones comprise 3.5% to 4.5% of the sample.

There are 14 amino acids in the CDR3, from cysteine to phenylalanine inclusive. Only CDR3 DNA is held: 42 bases, read in frame from base 1. Trimming removed 8 bases from V and 0 bases from J, leaving 11 bases between the germline ends. As encoded in the germline V gene, CDR1 is MNHEY while CDR2 is SVGAGI. In regard to this clone: Its target antigen remains unknown. Per-base quality was not reported, and no clone a single base away is much larger than it.

The collaborating institutions used their own protocols to collect whole blood in K2EDTA tubes. For TCRbeta analysis, collaborator samples were shipped as frozen whole blood, as isolated PBMCs, or as DNA extracted from either sample type. Sample: peripheral blood. The clonotype comes from a woman in her 40s with acute or convalescent COVID-19. The chain is made from TRBV6-5 and TRBJ1-3; the D gene is possibly TRBD1, with 5 bases matching. The CDR3 in this case is CASRDSLSGNTIYF. The base sequence is TGTGCCAGCCGAGACAGCCTCTCTGGAAACACCATATATTTT.